These 31 T cell receptor beta chains share one sample of origin, sequenced in a study of metastatic and nonmetastatic thyroid tumors (dated by TCRdb to the early 2020s). Libraries were built with PCR. The sequencer listed for this sample is Illumina HiSeq 4000. The public reads were reprocessed in TCRdb via fastp at Q25 and MiXCR, keeping in-frame beta chains. The sample contains under 20,000 clones, around a quarter of them found a single time. The ten largest make up 6.1% of the sample. No treatment had been received by any patient before thyroid surgery. Sequencing was carried out using blood. These receptors all come from a female donor with papillary thyroid cancer or a benign thyroid nodule (not recorded which). Some clones in this sample may be carry-over from other donors' samples.

This clone was observed a handful of times. Germline and junction disagree at one end, which may indicate a read error. Within the sample, other DNA sequences also encode this same CDR3. The chain has TRBV6-1 and TRBJ2-2; 7 nucleotides align to TRBD1. Germline V gene lookup returns CDR1 MNHNS and CDR2 SASEGT. The CDR3 consists of 13 residues. The DNA for the CDR3 is TGTGCCAGCAGCAGACAGGGTCCCGGTGAGCTGTTTTTT. This gives the protein CASSRQGPGELFF.

About this clone: A much larger clone lies one base from this, so it may be a read error. This rearrangement joins TRBV30 to TRBJ1-5; D call uncertain. Germline CDR1 GTSNPN, CDR2 SVGIG (reference sequence). This CDR3 region has 11 residues. CDR3 DNA: TGTGTCTGGAGTGTACATCAACCCCAGCATTTT. It translates to CVWSVHQPQHF.

Ten or more counts support this clone. A much more abundant neighbour one base away suggests this may be a read error. The chain joins TRBV6-1 to TRBJ2-3; weak D call: TRBD2 (6 bases). Germline CDR1 and CDR2: MNHNS and SASEGT. The V end lost 5 bases, the J end lost 2 bases, and 14 bases lay between the germline ends. The CDR3 totals 15 residues. Written as DNA, the CDR3 is TGTGCCAGCAGTCACGGGGGACTTATCACAGATACGCAGTATTTT. It translates to CASSHGGLITDTQYF.

The gene calls are TRBV4-2 and TRBJ2-2; D remains unclear. Trimming pared 4 bases from V and 5 bases from J, leaving 5 bases between. This CDR3 is 12 amino acids long. Germline V CDR1 and CDR2: LGHNA, YNFKEQ. The CDR3 DNA reads as TGTGCCAGCAGCCCAGCAACCGGGGAGCTGTTTTTT. Amino acids: CASSPATGELFF.

This chain joins TRBV4-3 and TRBJ1-2; D call uncertain. Germline V gene lookup returns CDR1 LGHNA and CDR2 YSLEER. The ends were cut back, 0 bases at V and 8 bases at J, with 19 bases in the middle. The CDR3 runs to 16 residues. CDR3 region: CASSQDLGQGKWGYTF. The CDR3 DNA reads TGCGCCAGCAGCCAAGATCTTGGGCAAGGAAAGTGGGGCTACACCTTC.

This clone was recorded many times. The V call is TRBV5-6, the J call TRBJ2-2; 8 positions agree with TRBD2. CDR3 size: 15 residues. V shed 4 bases, J shed 5 bases, and the junction held 7 bases outside the gene matches. Germline V gives CDR1 SGHDT, CDR2 YYEEEE. CDR3 residues: CASSPGGGTTGELFF. The CDR3 DNA sequence: TGTGCCAGCAGCCCGGGAGGGGGAACAACCGGGGAGCTGTTTTTT.

The V gene is TRBV20-1, the J gene TRBJ2-7; 12 bases fit TRBD2. This CDR3 spans 12 amino acids. V was pared by 3 bases and J by 6 bases, with 0 bases of the junction left unmatched. Germline loops: CDR1 DFQATT, CDR2 SNEGSKA (reference sequence). CDR3 nucleotide sequence: TGCAGTGCTAGGGGACTAGCGGGCGAGCAGTACTTC. Translated: CSARGLAGEQYF.

This clone has a count of ten or more. The chain couples TRBV20-1 to TRBJ1-6, with TRBD1 matching 9 bases. In germline, CDR1 is DFQATT, CDR2 SNEGSKA (reference sequence). V gave up 0 bases and J gave up 11 bases; unmatched junction bases: 11. The CDR3 runs to 16 residues. Here the CDR3 reads CSARDLSGTGLAPLHF. The CDR3 nucleotides are TGCAGTGCTAGAGATCTATCCGGGACAGGGTTGGCACCCCTCCACTTT.

This clone came up many times. The chain couples TRBV7-3 to TRBJ2-5, with D perhaps matching TRBD1 (6 bases). CDR3 size: 16 residues. Germline V gene data show CDR1 as SGHTA and CDR2 as FQGTGA. V lost 6 bases to trimming and J lost 5 bases, with 22 bases between them. CDR3 residues: CASSPSSGRGRETQYF. CDR3 nucleotide sequence: TGTGCCAGCAGTCCCTCCTCGGGCAGGGGCCGGGAGACCCAGTACTTC.

The chain carries TRBV20-1 and TRBJ2-2; D gene unclear. The CDR3 contains 14 residues. Germline CDR1 reads DFQATT; CDR2 reads SNEGSKA (reference sequence). The V gene lost 2 bases and the J gene lost 0 bases, with 7 bases spanning the gap. CDR3 sequence: CSARPTSNTGELFF. The CDR3 DNA reads as TGCAGTGCTAGACCTACATCGAACACCGGGGAGCTGTTTTTT.

This clone was seen ten or more times. The CDR3 DNA reads as TGTGCTGGCAGCCCTATCGGGCGGACTAGGCGTTCCTACAATGAGCAGTTCTTC. Amino acid sequence: CAGSPIGRTRRSYNEQFF. The chain uses TRBV7-7 and TRBJ2-1, with 7 bases matching TRBD2. CDR1 is SSHAT, CDR2 FNYEAQ, per germline (reference sequence). The CDR3 has 18 residues.

The V call is TRBV6-6, the J call TRBJ2-7, with TRBD1 as a possible D gene (6 bases). Looked up from germline, CDR1 is MNHNY and CDR2 is SVGAGI (reference sequence). CDR3 length: 14 residues. V lost 2 bases and J lost 9, with 17 bases in between. The CDR3 bases are TGTGCCAGCAGTTACGATCACAGGGTAGGGATGCAGTACTTC. Its translation is CASSYDHRVGMQYF.

The chain links TRBV20-1 to TRBJ2-7, with D possibly being TRBD1 (5 bases). Per germline, CDR1 DFQATT and CDR2 SNEGSKA (reference sequence). This CDR3 contains 13 residues. V lost 6 bases and J lost 4, with 16 bases in between. The CDR3 loop reads CSAADKRLYEQYF. The CDR3 DNA reads TGCAGTGCCGCGGACAAGAGACTGTACGAGCAGTACTTC.

The chain is built from TRBV6-1 and TRBJ2-7, with 7 positions matching TRBD2. The V segment lost 7 bases and the J segment 2 bases; nucleotides outside the gene matches: 8. The length of the CDR3 is 14 residues. Germline loops: CDR1 MNHNS, CDR2 SASEGT. CDR3 region: CASKTGLAAYEQYF. CDR3 nucleotides: TGTGCCAGCAAAACCGGGCTAGCGGCCTACGAGCAGTACTTC.

This clone occurred many times. The chain is built from TRBV5-7 and TRBJ1-2, with 7 bases that match TRBD1. TRBV5-7 is annotated as an ORF whose role is uncertain. The CDR3 contains 14 residues. The ends lost 4 bases at V and 7 bases at J; junction bases unmatched: 10. The chain's CDR3 is CASSRITGEGGYTF. The DNA for the CDR3 is TGTGCCAGCAGCCGAATCACAGGGGAGGGTGGCTACACCTTC.

This clone was counted at least ten times. The J gene is TRBJ1-1, the V gene TRBV9; TRBD1 aligns across 7 bases. CDR3 length equals 16 residues. Trimming cost V 0 bases and J 1 base; bases outside gene matches: 6. Germline-derived CDR1 and CDR2 are SGDLS and YYNGEE. CDR3 region: CASSVESGDRNTEAFF. The CDR3 DNA sequence: TGTGCCAGCAGCGTAGAGAGTGGGGACAGGAACACTGAAGCTTTCTTT.

This clone is medium-sized. V usage is TRBV28 and J usage is TRBJ2-3; D unclear. V was pared by 4 bases and J by 0 bases, with 14 bases between. CDR1 and CDR2 (germline): MDHEN, SYDVKM. CDR3 length: 16 amino acids. In nucleotides, the CDR3 is TGTGCCAGCAGTTCCCCCGCGAGACGTAGCACAGATACGCAGTATTTT. It specifies CASSSPARRSTDTQYF. Using reference TRBV28 and TRBJ2-3 for the parts outside the CDR3, the full variable domain is DVKVTQSSRYLVKRTGEKVFLECVQDMDHENMFWYRQDPGLGLRLIYFSYDVKMKEKGDIPEGYSVSREKKERFSLILESASTNQTSMYLCASSSPARRSTDTQYFGPGTRLTVL.

J is TRBJ1-4 and V is TRBV4-2; D might be TRBD1 (5 bases). The CDR3 loop spans 15 amino acids. V was trimmed by 0 bases and J by 8 bases, leaving 13 bases between them. From germline, CDR1 is LGHNA and CDR2 YNFKEQ. The CDR3 sequence: CASSQERGLDEKLFF. CDR3 in DNA: TGTGCCAGCAGCCAAGAACGGGGGTTGGACGAAAAACTGTTTTTT.

V gene TRBV6-1 combines with J gene TRBJ2-7; D is ambiguous. This CDR3 spans 11 amino acids. The V gene's germline CDR1 is MNHNS and CDR2 SASEGT. V was clipped by 6 bases and J by 3 bases, with 6 bases between them. CDR3: CASSDRYEQYF. The CDR3 DNA reads as TGTGCCAGCAGCGACCGCTACGAGCAGTACTTC.

This rearrangement joins TRBV3-1 to TRBJ1-1, with D perhaps TRBD1 (5 bases). This CDR3 has 14 amino acids. Between the trimmed V and J ends, which lost 4 bases and 1 base, there was a span of 10 bases. Germline V lookup: CDR1 LGHDT, CDR2 YNNKEL (reference sequence). The CDR3 DNA is TGTGCCAGCAGCCCCCGAGGGGCGAACACTGAAGCTTTCTTT. It encodes CASSPRGANTEAFF.

The chain couples TRBV20-1 to TRBJ2-7; D might be TRBD2 (5 bases). V dropped 0 bases and J dropped 7 bases, with 22 bases sitting between them. The length of the CDR3 is 16 residues. Germline V gene sequence: CDR1 DFQATT, CDR2 SNEGSKA (reference sequence). CDR3 in amino acids: CSARDRRAGPLGEQYF. CDR3 DNA: TGCAGTGCTAGAGATCGTCGGGCGGGCCCTTTGGGTGAGCAGTACTTC.

This chain connects TRBV5-4 to TRBJ2-2; 9 bases line up with TRBD2. The V segment lost 4 bases and the J segment 8 bases; nucleotides outside the gene matches: 12. This CDR3 contains 16 residues. Germline values: CDR1 SGHNT, CDR2 YYREEE (reference sequence). The CDR3 here is CASSVGGAGGSGELFF. The CDR3 DNA sequence: TGTGCCAGCAGCGTTGGCGGAGCGGGAGGTTCTGGGGAGCTGTTTTTT.

J is TRBJ1-1 and V is TRBV20-1; D not certain. V lost 2 bases and J lost 1, with 5 bases in between. Germline CDR1 is DFQATT and CDR2 is SNEGSKA (reference sequence). The CDR3 runs to 12 residues. The CDR3 loop is CSARHTNTEAFF. DNA for the CDR3: TGCAGTGCTAGACATACGAACACTGAAGCTTTCTTT.

This rearrangement joins TRBV20-1 to TRBJ2-3, with 7 bases that match TRBD2. V was clipped by 5 bases and J by 6 bases; unmatched bases: 11. This CDR3 spans 14 amino acids. Per germline, CDR1 DFQATT and CDR2 SNEGSKA (reference sequence). CDR3 DNA: TGCAGTGCTGACCGGGACTACGCGGCGGATACGCAGTATTTT. Its protein product is CSADRDYAADTQYF.

In its sample, this clone ranks as medium-sized (0.01 to 0.1%). The genes are TRBV19 and TRBJ1-3, with 9 bases aligning to TRBD1. J gave up 4 bases and V 9 bases, and 7 bases lay outside the gene matches. Germline V gene lookup returns CDR1 LNHDA and CDR2 SQIVND (reference sequence). There are 14 residues in the CDR3. Here the CDR3 reads CASQDRGFGNTIYF. DNA for the CDR3: TGTGCCAGCCAAGACAGGGGGTTCGGAAACACCATATATTTT.

This clone is medium-sized in the sample. CDR3 loop: CATSDGGRDYNEQFF. The CDR3 DNA follows: TGTGCCACCAGTGATGGGGGGAGGGATTACAATGAGCAGTTCTTC. V and J are TRBV24-1 and TRBJ2-1; 7 nucleotides agree with TRBD2. Germline CDR1 and CDR2: KGHDR and SFDVKD. This CDR3 comprises 15 residues. V trimming: 3 bases; J trimming: 4 bases; junction bases outside the gene matches: 5.

This clone came up many times. The genes are TRBV29-1 and TRBJ2-7, with 9 nucleotides matching TRBD1. CDR3 length: 13 residues. The germline V gene has CDR1 SQVTM and CDR2 ANQGSEA. Unmatched junction bases numbered 4, after V lost 4 bases and J lost 3 bases. The CDR3 sequence is CSVAGTGHYEQYF. The CDR3 region has the DNA TGCAGCGTTGCCGGGACAGGGCACTACGAGCAGTACTTC.

V gene TRBV2 combines with J gene TRBJ2-5; 12 bases align to TRBD1. Per the germline V gene, CDR1 is SNHLY and CDR2 is FYNNEI. The CDR3 consists of 14 residues. V shed 5 bases, J shed 5 bases, and the junction held 3 bases outside the gene matches. The CDR3 protein is CASSQGQGAETQYF. Here the CDR3 DNA reads TGTGCCAGCAGTCAGGGACAGGGGGCCGAGACCCAGTACTTC.

The table lists this clone with many counts. This chain connects TRBV18 to TRBJ1-4; D ambiguous. The CDR3 extends over 14 amino acids. Trimming pared 1 base from V and 6 bases from J, leaving 9 bases between. Germline loops: CDR1 KGHSH, CDR2 LQKENI. In nucleotides, the CDR3 is TGTGCCAGCTCACCACAGGGCGCGGATGAAAAACTGTTTTTT. The encoded protein is CASSPQGADEKLFF.

This CDR3 reads CASSTAETQYF. Here the CDR3 DNA reads TGTGCCAGTAGTACTGCGGAGACCCAGTACTTC. J is TRBJ2-5 and V is TRBV19; D is unresolved. Germline V gives CDR1 LNHDA, CDR2 SQIVND (reference sequence). The CDR3 is made up of 11 amino acids. V was pared by 4 bases and J by 5 bases, with 5 bases between.

This sequence joins TRBV13 and TRBJ1-5; no definite D call. The CDR3 has 13 residues. Trimming removed 3 bases at V and 3 bases at J, with 6 bases between. CDR1 and CDR2 (germline): PRHDT, FYEKMQ (reference sequence). CDR3 DNA: TGTGCCAGCAGCTTTTCCAACAATCAGCCCCAGCATTTT. Translating gives CASSFSNNQPQHF.